This T cell receptor (beta chain) stems from a study of identical twins. CDR1 and CDR2 from the germline V gene are SGHAT and FQDESV (reference sequence). Trimming took 2 bases from V and 0 from J; bases not matched to a gene: 8. This CDR3 is 19 amino acids long. Study observations and caveats: Invariant cells of the MAIT and iNKT types might have partly distorted the zero-insertion analyses. Instead of following the same donors, the conclusions were based on cross-sectional statistical analysis.

With regard to this clonotype: Antigen unknown.

TCRdb used MiXCR to reprocess the 5' RACE reads, holding one entry per CDR3 protein. The sample holds a few hundred thousand distinct CDR3 sequences; around 15% are singletons and the top ten take more than 0.8%. Another study also made use of these data, one on yellow fever vaccine responses in identical twins.

Input material: CD4+ T cells sorted from blood. The chain employs TRBV11-1 and TRBJ2-4; 12 bases map to TRBD1. The TCR comes from a woman younger than 30 in good health. CDR3 in amino acids: CASSLLGTGGVRAKNIQYF. DNA of the CDR3: TGTGCCAGCAGCTTACTCGGGACAGGGGGCGTTCGAGCCAAAAACATTCAGTACTTC.